Shown below are 25 T cell receptor beta chains from a single sample sequenced in a study of T cells in pancreatic ductal adenocarcinoma. Only in-frame clones appear in the TCRdb table, and some are missing; sequencing was by immunoSEQ multiplex PCR. The data contain 11,000 or so clones, roughly 85% of them singletons. No neoadjuvant therapy was given to the selected pancreatic ductal adenocarcinoma patients before their surgery. Sequenced material: PBMCs. Receptors were obtained from a human donor with pancreatic ductal adenocarcinoma.

The V and J genes are TRBV6-1 and TRBJ2-3, with 12 bases matching TRBD2. The trim removed 8 bases at V and 5 bases at J, leaving 8 bases unmatched. Germline V gives CDR1 MNHNS, CDR2 SASEGT. This CDR3 is built from 15 residues. The CDR3 nucleotides are TGTGCCAGCGGACTAGCGGGATTGGGGGGAGATACGCAGTATTTT. Encoded protein: CASGLAGLGGDTQYF.

V is TRBV28 and J is TRBJ2-1; 7 bases map to TRBD2. Germline loops: CDR1 MDHEN, CDR2 SYDVKM. Trimming took 5 bases from V and 10 from J; bases not matched to a gene: 8. The CDR3 has 13 residues. CDR3 protein: CASSIWTRYEQFF. As DNA, the CDR3 is TGTGCCAGCAGTATCTGGACTAGGTACGAGCAGTTCTTC.

This clone has a single count. The DNA of the CDR3 is TGTGCCAGCAGCTTGGGTCGGGGCAATGAGCAGTTCTTC. Protein product: CASSLGRGNEQFF. V usage is TRBV5-5 and J usage is TRBJ2-1; a weak D match, TRBD2 (5 bases). V was clipped by 0 bases and J by 6 bases, with 7 bases between them. Germline V CDR1 and CDR2: SGHKS, YYEKEE (reference sequence). This CDR3 spans 13 amino acids.

This chain uses TRBV28 with TRBJ1-5; the D is unclear. Trimming shortened V by 3 bases and J by 5 bases, and 2 bases separated the two germline ends. The CDR3 is 11 amino acids. Germline assignment: CDR1 MDHEN and CDR2 SYDVKM. The DNA for the CDR3 is TGTGCCAGCAGTTTGGATCAGCCCCAGCATTTT. This codes for CASSLDQPQHF.

In this sample, this clone turned up a few times. The rearrangement joins TRBV28 to TRBJ2-3; 8 bases fit TRBD2. The V and J ends lost 7 bases and 4 bases, in that order; junction bases with no gene match: 10. CDR1 and CDR2 (germline): MDHEN, SYDVKM. CDR3 size: 15 residues. The CDR3: CASNRGGAGADTQYF. The CDR3 region has the DNA TGTGCCAGCAACCGGGGGGGTGCGGGAGCAGATACGCAGTATTTT.

The chain couples TRBV9 to TRBJ1-2, with D uncertain. V dropped 4 bases and J dropped 3 bases, with 4 bases sitting between them. CDR1 is SGDLS and CDR2 is YYNGEE in the germline V gene. CDR3 size: 11 residues. The CDR3 sequence is CASSLHYGYTF. DNA for the CDR3: TGTGCCAGCAGCCTACACTATGGCTACACCTTC.

This rearrangement joins TRBV7-8 to TRBJ1-2; no clear D. V gave up 4 bases and J gave up 0 bases, with 3 bases separating them. CDR1 SGHVS and CDR2 FQNEAQ come from the germline V gene. The CDR3 length is 12 residues. The CDR3 sequence is CASSSPNYGYTF. The DNA for the CDR3 is TGTGCCAGCAGCTCCCCTAACTATGGCTACACCTTC. Drawing the rest from reference TRBV7-8 and TRBJ1-2, the complete variable domain is GAGVSQSPRYKVAKRGQDVALRCDPISGHVSLFWYQQALGQGPEFLTYFQNEAQLDKSGLPSDRFFAERPEGSVSTLKIQRTQQEDSAVYLCASSSPNYGYTFGSGTRLTVV.

The chain carries TRBV5-1 and TRBJ2-7, with D possibly matching TRBD2 (6 bases). This CDR3 has 14 amino acids. The germline V gene has CDR1 SGHRS and CDR2 YFSETQ. V lost 4 bases and J 3 bases, leaving 14 bases between the germline ends. The CDR3 region is CASSTEGPHYEQYF. CDR3 sequence (DNA): TGCGCCAGCAGCACGGAGGGACCTCACTACGAGCAGTACTTC. Together with reference TRBV5-1 and TRBJ2-7, the CDR3 gives the full variable domain: KAGVTQTPRYLIKTRGQQVTLSCSPISGHRSVSWYQQTPGQGLQFLFEYFSETQRNKGNFPGRFSGRQFSNSRSEMNVSTLELGDSALYLCASSTEGPHYEQYFGPGTRLTVT.

The rearrangement uses TRBV11-3 and TRBJ2-1, with D possibly TRBD2 on 6 matching bases. Trimming shortened V by 5 bases and J by 7 bases, and 18 bases separated the two germline ends. Germline V gene sequence: CDR1 SGHNT, CDR2 YENEEA. The CDR3 is 15 residues long. CDR3 residues: CASSERFGSWNEQFF. In DNA form, the CDR3 reads TGTGCCAGCAGCGAAAGGTTCGGGAGTTGGAATGAGCAGTTCTTC.

The chain couples TRBV19 to TRBJ1-5; D may be TRBD1 (5 bases). Per the germline V gene, CDR1 is LNHDA and CDR2 is SQIVND (reference sequence). The V and J ends lost 7 bases and 4 bases respectively, with 14 bases between them. This CDR3 has 14 amino acids. In nucleotides, the CDR3 is TGTGCCAGTACAGGCAGGGTAGTAAATCAGCCCCAGCATTTT. The encoded protein is CASTGRVVNQPQHF.

V gene TRBV19 combines with J gene TRBJ1-6; tentatively, D is TRBD1 (5 bases). Per germline, CDR1 LNHDA and CDR2 SQIVND (reference sequence). The CDR3 runs 16 residues. Trimming left V 8 bases short and J 0 bases short, with 14 bases between. Here the CDR3 reads CASQSGWSSYNSPLHF. The CDR3 nucleotides read TGTGCCAGTCAATCAGGGTGGAGCTCCTATAATTCACCCCTCCACTTT.

The chain carries TRBV7-2 and TRBJ1-5; weak D call: TRBD1 (6 bases). The V end lost 2 bases, the J end lost 3 bases, and 20 bases lay between the germline ends. CDR3 length equals 18 residues. Germline values: CDR1 SGHTA, CDR2 FQGNSA. The chain's CDR3 is CASSLRGGLGEHNQPQHF. The CDR3 nucleotides read TGTGCCAGCAGCTTAAGAGGGGGTCTGGGGGAACACAATCAGCCCCAGCATTTT. The whole variable domain, filled in from reference TRBV7-2 and TRBJ1-5, reads GAGVSQSPSNKVTEKGKDVELRCDPISGHTALYWYRQSLGQGLEFLIYFQGNSAPDKSGLPSDRFSAERTGGSVSTLTIQRTQQEDSAVYLCASSLRGGLGEHNQPQHFGDGTRLSIL.

This chain links TRBV4-2 with TRBJ2-2; D is perhaps TRBD1 (5 bases). The CDR3 has 15 residues. V was clipped by 0 bases and J by 4 bases, with 9 bases between them. CDR1 and CDR2 from the germline V gene are LGHNA and YNFKEQ. CDR3 nucleotide sequence: TGTGCCAGCAGCCAAGACAGACAGTTCACCGGGGAGCTGTTTTTT. This encodes CASSQDRQFTGELFF.

This chain joins TRBV5-1 and TRBJ1-1; a possible D gene is TRBD1 (5 bases). Trimming took off 2 bases at V and 1 base at J, with 6 bases between the two ends. Germline V lookup: CDR1 SGHRS, CDR2 YFSETQ. The CDR3 has 13 amino acids. The CDR3 protein is CASSFRGNTEAFF. As DNA, the CDR3 is TGCGCCAGCAGCTTTAGGGGGAACACTGAAGCTTTCTTT.

The V and J genes are TRBV7-7 and TRBJ2-7; D is ambiguous. V shed 2 bases and J shed 1 base, with 12 bases lying between them. Germline CDR1 is SSHAT and CDR2 is FNYEAQ (reference sequence). There are 15 residues in the CDR3. Here the CDR3 reads CASSLYPDPSYEQYF. CDR3 DNA: TGTGCCAGCAGCTTATACCCAGACCCATCCTACGAGCAGTACTTC.

The gene calls are TRBV19 and TRBJ1-2; D is unresolved. Germline CDR1 LNHDA, CDR2 SQIVND (reference sequence). The CDR3 consists of 18 residues. Trimming removed 9 bases at V and 4 bases at J, with 30 bases between. The CDR3 reads CASHDVGYGTYAVYGYTF. CDR3 DNA sequence: TGTGCCAGCCATGATGTGGGATACGGCACTTACGCGGTCTATGGCTACACCTTC.

The chain links TRBV9 to TRBJ1-6; D call uncertain. Per the germline V gene, CDR1 is SGDLS and CDR2 is YYNGEE. With 2 bases removed from V and 7 bases from J, the gap between germline ends came to 13 bases. The CDR3 loop spans 15 amino acids. The CDR3 is CASSVRSEINSPLHF. CDR3 DNA sequence: TGTGCCAGCAGCGTTCGGTCGGAAATAAATTCACCCCTCCACTTT.

V usage is TRBV29-1 and J usage is TRBJ2-3; D is possibly TRBD2 (7 bases). The V end lost 7 bases, the J end lost 6 bases, and 32 bases lay between the germline ends. The CDR3 has 18 amino acids. Per the germline V gene, CDR1 is SQVTM and CDR2 is ANQGSEA. The CDR3 is CSATVKVGGGPGLDTQYF. The CDR3 DNA follows: TGCAGCGCCACCGTAAAAGTAGGGGGAGGGCCGGGGTTGGATACGCAGTATTTT.

V usage is TRBV5-8 and J usage is TRBJ2-1, with TRBD2 matching over 10 bases. This CDR3 has 16 amino acids. CDR1 SGHTS and CDR2 YDEGEE come from the germline V gene. Losses at the gene ends were 0 bases for V and 4 bases for J; bases not matched to a gene: 4. The chain's CDR3 is CASSLAASGGYNEQFF. The CDR3, as DNA: TGTGCCAGCAGCTTGGCCGCTAGCGGGGGATACAATGAGCAGTTCTTC.

J is TRBJ2-2 and V is TRBV5-1, with 7 bases that match TRBD2. The CDR3 contains 16 residues. Losses at the gene ends were 3 bases for V and 1 base for J; bases not matched to a gene: 6. Germline values: CDR1 SGHRS, CDR2 YFSETQ. The DNA of the CDR3 is TGCGCCAGCAGCTCCGCGGCGGGAGTGAACACCGGGGAGCTGTTTTTT. Translating gives CASSSAAGVNTGELFF. Combining the CDR3 with reference TRBV5-1 and TRBJ2-2 gives the whole variable domain KAGVTQTPRYLIKTRGQQVTLSCSPISGHRSVSWYQQTPGQGLQFLFEYFSETQRNKGNFPGRFSGRQFSNSRSEMNVSTLELGDSALYLCASSSAAGVNTGELFFGEGSRLTVL.

This chain links TRBV25-1 with TRBJ2-1; 13 bases are shared with TRBD2. With V trimmed by 6 bases and J by 11 bases, 16 bases remained unmatched. CDR3 length: 17 residues. CDR1 is MGHDK, CDR2 SYGVNS, per germline. This CDR3 reads CASSPEGTSGMERKQFF. The DNA for the CDR3 is TGTGCCAGCAGCCCTGAGGGGACTAGCGGGATGGAGCGGAAGCAGTTCTTC.

This chain connects TRBV7-9 to TRBJ2-5; D gene uncertain. Germline values: CDR1 SEHNR, CDR2 FQNEAQ (reference sequence). The ends were cut back, 2 bases at V and 1 base at J, with 2 bases in the middle. This CDR3 has 12 amino acids. The CDR3 DNA sequence: TGTGCCAGCAGCTTAATCCAAGAGACCCAGTACTTC. Translation gives CASSLIQETQYF.

The chain has TRBV7-3 and TRBJ2-5; TRBD1 aligns across 7 bases. Trimming removed 4 bases from V and 4 bases from J; junction bases left unmatched: 3. Looked up from germline, CDR1 is SGHTA and CDR2 is FQGTGA. There are 13 residues in the CDR3. CDR3 in DNA: TGTGCCAGCAGCTCGGACAGGATAGAGACCCAGTACTTC. Translating gives CASSSDRIETQYF.

This sequence joins TRBV5-1 and TRBJ2-3; 8 nucleotides match TRBD2. Germline CDR1 is SGHRS and CDR2 is YFSETQ. J gave up 4 bases and V 2 bases, and 6 bases lay outside the gene matches. The CDR3 has 15 amino acids. The CDR3 region is CASSLPGGDSDTQYF. The CDR3 coding sequence is TGCGCCAGCAGCTTACCCGGGGGGGACTCAGATACGCAGTATTTT. The full variable domain, rest sourced from reference TRBV5-1 and TRBJ2-3, is KAGVTQTPRYLIKTRGQQVTLSCSPISGHRSVSWYQQTPGQGLQFLFEYFSETQRNKGNFPGRFSGRQFSNSRSEMNVSTLELGDSALYLCASSLPGGDSDTQYFGPGTRLTVL.

The chain employs TRBV7-9 and TRBJ2-1; 11 bases align to TRBD2. CDR3 length: 16 amino acids. In germline, CDR1 is SEHNR, CDR2 FQNEAQ (reference sequence). J lost 7 bases, V lost 1 base, and 6 bases had no gene match. This CDR3 is CASSLVSGGARNEQFF. The CDR3 region has the DNA TGTGCCAGCAGCTTAGTTAGCGGGGGGGCCAGGAATGAGCAGTTCTTC.